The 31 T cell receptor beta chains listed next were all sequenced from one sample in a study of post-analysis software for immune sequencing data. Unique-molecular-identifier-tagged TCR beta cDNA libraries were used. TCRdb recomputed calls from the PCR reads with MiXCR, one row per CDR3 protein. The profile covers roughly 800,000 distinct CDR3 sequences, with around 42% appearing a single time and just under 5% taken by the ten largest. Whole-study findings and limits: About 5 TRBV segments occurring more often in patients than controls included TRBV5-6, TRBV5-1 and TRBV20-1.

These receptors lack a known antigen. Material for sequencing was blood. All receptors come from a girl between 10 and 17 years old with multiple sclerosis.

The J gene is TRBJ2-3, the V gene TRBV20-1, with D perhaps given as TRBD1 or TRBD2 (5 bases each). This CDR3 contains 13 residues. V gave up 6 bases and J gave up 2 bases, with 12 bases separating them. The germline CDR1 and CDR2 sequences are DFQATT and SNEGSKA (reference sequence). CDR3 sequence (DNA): TGCAGTGCCCCGGGGCCATACACAGATACGCAGTATTTT. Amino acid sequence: CSAPGPYTDTQYF.

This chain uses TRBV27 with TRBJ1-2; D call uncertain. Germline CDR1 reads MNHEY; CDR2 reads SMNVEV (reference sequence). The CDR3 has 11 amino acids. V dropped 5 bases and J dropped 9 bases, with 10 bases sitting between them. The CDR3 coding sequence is TGTGCCAGCAGTCCGCGGACCCGCTACACCTTC. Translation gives CASSPRTRYTF.

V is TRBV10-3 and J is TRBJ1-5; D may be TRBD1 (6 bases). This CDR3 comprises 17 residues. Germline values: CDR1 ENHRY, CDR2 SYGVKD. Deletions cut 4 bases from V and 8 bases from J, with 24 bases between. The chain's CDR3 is CAISGGGDAKLVEPQHF. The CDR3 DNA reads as TGTGCCATCAGTGGAGGGGGGGACGCCAAGTTGGTAGAGCCCCAGCATTTT.

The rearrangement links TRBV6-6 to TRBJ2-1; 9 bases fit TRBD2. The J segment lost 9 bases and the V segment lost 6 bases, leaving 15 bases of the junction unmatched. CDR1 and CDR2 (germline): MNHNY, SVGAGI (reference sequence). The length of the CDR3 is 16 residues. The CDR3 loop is CASSSSSGTPWGEQFF. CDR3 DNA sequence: TGTGCCAGCAGCTCCTCTAGCGGGACCCCCTGGGGTGAGCAGTTCTTC.

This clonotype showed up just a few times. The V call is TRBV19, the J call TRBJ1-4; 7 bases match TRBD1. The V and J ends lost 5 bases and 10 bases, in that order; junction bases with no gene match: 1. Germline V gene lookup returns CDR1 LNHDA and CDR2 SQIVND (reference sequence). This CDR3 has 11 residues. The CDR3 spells CASSQGGKLFF. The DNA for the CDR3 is TGTGCCAGTAGTCAGGGGGGAAAACTGTTTTTT.

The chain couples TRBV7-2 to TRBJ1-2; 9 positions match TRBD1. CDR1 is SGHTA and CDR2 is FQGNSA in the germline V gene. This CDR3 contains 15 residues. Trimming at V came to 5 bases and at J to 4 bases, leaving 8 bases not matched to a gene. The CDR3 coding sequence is TGTGCCAGCAGCGGCGCCGGACAGGGGTTCTATGGCTACACCTTC. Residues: CASSGAGQGFYGYTF.

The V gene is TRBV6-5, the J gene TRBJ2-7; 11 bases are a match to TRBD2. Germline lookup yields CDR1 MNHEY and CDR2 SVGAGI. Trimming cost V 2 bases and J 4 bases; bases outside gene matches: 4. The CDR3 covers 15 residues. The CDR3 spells CASSYGIAGGYEQYF. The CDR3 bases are TGTGCCAGCAGTTACGGGATAGCGGGAGGGTACGAGCAGTACTTC.

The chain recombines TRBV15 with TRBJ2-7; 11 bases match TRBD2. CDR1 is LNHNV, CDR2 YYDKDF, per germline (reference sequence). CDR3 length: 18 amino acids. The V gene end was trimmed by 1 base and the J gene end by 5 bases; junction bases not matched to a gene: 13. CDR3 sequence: CATSRGASGRISLHEQYF. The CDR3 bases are TGTGCCACCAGCAGAGGGGCTAGCGGGAGGATCTCACTCCACGAGCAGTACTTC.

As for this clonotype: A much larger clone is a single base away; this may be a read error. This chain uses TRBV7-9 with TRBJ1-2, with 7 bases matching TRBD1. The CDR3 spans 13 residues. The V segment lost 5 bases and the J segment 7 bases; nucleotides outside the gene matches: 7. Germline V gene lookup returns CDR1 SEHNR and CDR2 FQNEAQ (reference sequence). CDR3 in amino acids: CASSLDRTSGYTF. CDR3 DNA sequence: TGTGCCAGCAGCCTGGACAGGACAAGTGGCTACACCTTC. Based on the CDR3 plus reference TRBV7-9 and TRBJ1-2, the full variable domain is DTGVSQNPRHKITKRGQNVTFRCDPISEHNRLYWYRQTLGQGPEFLTYFQNEAQLEKSRLLSDRFSAERPKGSFSTLEIQRTEQGDSAMYLCASSLDRTSGYTFGSGTRLTVV.

For the CDR3, the DNA is TGTGCCAGCAGCGCTCAGGGGGGTTTGGCAGATACGCAGTATTTT. It is translated as CASSAQGGLADTQYF. V gene TRBV13 combines with J gene TRBJ2-3; D might be TRBD1 (7 bases). CDR3 length: 15 residues. The germline gives CDR1 PRHDT, CDR2 FYEKMQ (reference sequence). The germline V and J ends were trimmed by 5 bases and 4 bases, with 16 bases remaining between them. Variable domain in full (rest from reference TRBV13 and TRBJ2-3): AAGVIQSPRHLIKEKRETATLKCYPIPRHDTVYWYQQGPGQDPQFLISFYEKMQSDKGSIPDRFSAQQFSDYHSELNMSSLELGDSALYFCASSAQGGLADTQYFGPGTRLTVL.

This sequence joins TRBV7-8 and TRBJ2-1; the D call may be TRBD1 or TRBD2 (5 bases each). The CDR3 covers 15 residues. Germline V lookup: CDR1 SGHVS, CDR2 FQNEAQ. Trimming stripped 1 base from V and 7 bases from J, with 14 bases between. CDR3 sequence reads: CASSLDSGPWNEQFF. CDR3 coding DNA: TGTGCCAGCAGCTTAGACTCGGGGCCGTGGAATGAGCAGTTCTTC. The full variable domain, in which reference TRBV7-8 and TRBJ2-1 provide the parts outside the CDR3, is GAGVSQSPRYKVAKRGQDVALRCDPISGHVSLFWYQQALGQGPEFLTYFQNEAQLDKSGLPSDRFFAERPEGSVSTLKIQRTQQEDSAVYLCASSLDSGPWNEQFFGPGTRLTVL.

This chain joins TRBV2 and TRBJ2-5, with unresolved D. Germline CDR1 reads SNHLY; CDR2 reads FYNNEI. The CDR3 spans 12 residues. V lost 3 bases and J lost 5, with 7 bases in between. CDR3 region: CASSELWETQYF. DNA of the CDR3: TGTGCCAGCAGTGAGCTATGGGAGACCCAGTACTTC. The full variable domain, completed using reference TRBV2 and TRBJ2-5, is EPEVTQTPSHQVTQMGQEVILRCVPISNHLYFYWYRQILGQKVEFLVSFYNNEISEKSEIFDDQFSVERPDGSNFTLKIRSTKLEDSAMYFCASSELWETQYFGPGTRLLVL.

Here the CDR3 DNA reads TGTGCCAGCAGCTCTCTCCGGGGCGAGCAGTACTTC. It encodes CASSSLRGEQYF. The rearrangement joins TRBV11-3 to TRBJ2-7; weak D call: TRBD2 (5 bases). Trimming left V 4 bases short and J 6 bases short, with 10 bases between. Looked up from germline, CDR1 is SGHNT and CDR2 is YENEEA. The CDR3 extends over 12 amino acids.

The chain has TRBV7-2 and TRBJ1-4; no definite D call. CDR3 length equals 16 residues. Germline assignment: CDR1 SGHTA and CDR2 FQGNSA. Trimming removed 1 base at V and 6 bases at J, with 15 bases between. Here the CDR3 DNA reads TGTGCCAGCAGCTTAGTAGGGCAGCTCGGGGATGAAAAACTGTTTTTT. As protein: CASSLVGQLGDEKLFF.

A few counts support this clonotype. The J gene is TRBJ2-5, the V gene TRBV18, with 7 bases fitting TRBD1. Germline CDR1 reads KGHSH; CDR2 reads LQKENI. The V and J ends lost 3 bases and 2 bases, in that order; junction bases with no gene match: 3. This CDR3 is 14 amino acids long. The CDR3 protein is CASSPATGQETQYF. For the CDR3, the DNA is TGTGCCAGCTCACCGGCGACAGGGCAAGAGACCCAGTACTTC.

The CDR3 reads CASRDRSGRFQETQYF. CDR3 nucleotides: TGTGCCAGCAGGGACCGTAGCGGGAGGTTCCAAGAGACCCAGTACTTC. The chain combines TRBV2 with TRBJ2-5, with 10 nucleotides matching TRBD2. CDR1 SNHLY and CDR2 FYNNEI come from the germline V gene. V shed 6 bases, J shed 1 base, and the junction held 8 bases outside the gene matches. This CDR3 is 16 amino acids long.

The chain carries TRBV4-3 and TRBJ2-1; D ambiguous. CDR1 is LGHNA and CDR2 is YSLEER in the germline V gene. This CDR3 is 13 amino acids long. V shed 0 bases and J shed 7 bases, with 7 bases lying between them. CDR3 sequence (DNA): TGCGCCAGCAGCCAAGATATGGTAAATGAGCAGTTCTTC. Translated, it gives CASSQDMVNEQFF.

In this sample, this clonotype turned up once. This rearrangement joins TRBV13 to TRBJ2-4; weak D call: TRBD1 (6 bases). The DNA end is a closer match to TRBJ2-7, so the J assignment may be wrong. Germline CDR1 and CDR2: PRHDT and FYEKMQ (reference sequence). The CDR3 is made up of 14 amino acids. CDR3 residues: CASSSWDNEYEQYF. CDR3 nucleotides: TGTGCCAGCAGCTCCTGGGACAACGAATACGAGCAGTACTTC.

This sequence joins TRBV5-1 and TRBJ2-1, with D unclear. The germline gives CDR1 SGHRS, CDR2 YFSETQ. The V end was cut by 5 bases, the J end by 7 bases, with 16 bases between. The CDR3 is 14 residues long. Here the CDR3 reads CASRRTGTGNEQFF. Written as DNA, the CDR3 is TGCGCCAGCAGAAGGACGGGCACTGGAAATGAGCAGTTCTTC.

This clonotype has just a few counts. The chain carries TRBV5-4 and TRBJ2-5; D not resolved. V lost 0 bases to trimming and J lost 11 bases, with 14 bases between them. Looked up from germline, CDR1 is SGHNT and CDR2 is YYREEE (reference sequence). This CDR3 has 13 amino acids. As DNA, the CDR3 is TGTGCCAGCAGCTTGGGGCCCCACTACGGGCAGTACTTC. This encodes CASSLGPHYGQYF.

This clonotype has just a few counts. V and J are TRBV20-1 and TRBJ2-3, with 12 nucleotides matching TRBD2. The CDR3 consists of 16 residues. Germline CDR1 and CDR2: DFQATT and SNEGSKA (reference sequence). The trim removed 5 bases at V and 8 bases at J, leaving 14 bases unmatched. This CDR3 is CSAVPGLAGSDGTQYF. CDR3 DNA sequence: TGCAGTGCTGTACCGGGACTAGCGGGTTCGGATGGTACGCAGTATTTT.

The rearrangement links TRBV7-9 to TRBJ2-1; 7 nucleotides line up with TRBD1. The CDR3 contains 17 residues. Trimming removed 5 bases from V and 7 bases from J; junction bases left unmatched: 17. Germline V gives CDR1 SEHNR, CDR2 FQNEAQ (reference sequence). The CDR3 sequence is CASSPLLSGVQGNEQFF. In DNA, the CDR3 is TGTGCCAGCAGCCCGTTATTGTCCGGGGTACAGGGGAATGAGCAGTTCTTC. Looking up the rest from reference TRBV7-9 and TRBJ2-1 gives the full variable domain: DTGVSQNPRHKITKRGQNVTFRCDPISEHNRLYWYRQTLGQGPEFLTYFQNEAQLEKSRLLSDRFSAERPKGSFSTLEIQRTEQGDSAMYLCASSPLLSGVQGNEQFFGPGTRLTVL.

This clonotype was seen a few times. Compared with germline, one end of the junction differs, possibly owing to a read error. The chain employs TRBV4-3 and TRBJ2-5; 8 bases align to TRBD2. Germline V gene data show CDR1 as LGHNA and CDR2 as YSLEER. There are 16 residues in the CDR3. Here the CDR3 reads CASNQVFREGYETQYF. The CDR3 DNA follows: TGCGCCAGCAACCAAGTCTTCCGGGAGGGGTATGAGACCCAGTACTTC.

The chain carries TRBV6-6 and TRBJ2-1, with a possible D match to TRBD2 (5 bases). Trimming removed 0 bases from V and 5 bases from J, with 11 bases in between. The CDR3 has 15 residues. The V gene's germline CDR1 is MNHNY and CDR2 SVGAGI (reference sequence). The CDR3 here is CASSYSSEKNNEQFF. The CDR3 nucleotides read TGTGCCAGCAGTTACTCTAGCGAGAAAAACAATGAGCAGTTCTTC.

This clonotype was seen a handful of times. The DNA for the CDR3 is TGCAGCCCTAGCGGGAGGCAATCGAACGAGCAGTACTTC. Its translation is CSPSGRQSNEQYF. V gene TRBV20-1 combines with J gene TRBJ2-7; the match to TRBD2 covers 11 bases. This CDR3 region has 13 residues. The germline V gene encodes CDR1 DFQATT and CDR2 SNEGSKA (reference sequence).

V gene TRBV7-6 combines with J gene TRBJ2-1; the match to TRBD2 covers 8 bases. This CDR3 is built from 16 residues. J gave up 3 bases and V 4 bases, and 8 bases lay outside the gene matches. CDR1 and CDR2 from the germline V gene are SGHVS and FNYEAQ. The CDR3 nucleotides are TGTGCCAGCAGCTCAAGCGGGAGTGGTTACTACAATGAGCAGTTCTTC. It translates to CASSSSGSGYYNEQFF.

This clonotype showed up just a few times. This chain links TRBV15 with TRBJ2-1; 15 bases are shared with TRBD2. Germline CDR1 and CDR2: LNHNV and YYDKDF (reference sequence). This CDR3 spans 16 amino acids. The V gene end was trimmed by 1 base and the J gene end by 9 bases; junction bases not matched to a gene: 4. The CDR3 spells CATSRVGTSGRLEQFF. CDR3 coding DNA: TGTGCCACCAGCAGAGTCGGGACTAGCGGGAGGCTTGAGCAGTTCTTC.

CDR3 nucleotide sequence: TGCGCCAGCAGCTTGACAGGAAAGGTCACAGATACGCAGTATTTT. Residues: CASSLTGKVTDTQYF. The J gene is TRBJ2-3, the V gene TRBV5-1, with D perhaps TRBD1 (5 bases). Germline V gene lookup returns CDR1 SGHRS and CDR2 YFSETQ. V lost 1 base and J lost 2, with 11 bases in between. The CDR3 is 15 residues long.

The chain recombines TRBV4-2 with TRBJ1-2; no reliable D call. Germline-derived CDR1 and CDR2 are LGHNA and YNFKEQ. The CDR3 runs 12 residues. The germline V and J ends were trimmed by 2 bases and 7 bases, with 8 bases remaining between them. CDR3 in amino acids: CASSQWEGGYTF. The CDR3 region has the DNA TGTGCCAGCAGCCAATGGGAGGGTGGCTACACCTTC.

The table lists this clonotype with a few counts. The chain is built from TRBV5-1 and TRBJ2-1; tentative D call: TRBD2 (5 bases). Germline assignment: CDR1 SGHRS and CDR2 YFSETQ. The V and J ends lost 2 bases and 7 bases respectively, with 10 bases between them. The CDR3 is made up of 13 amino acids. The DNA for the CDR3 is TGCGCCAGCAGCTTACGAGCGGCGAATGAGCAGTTCTTC. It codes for CASSLRAANEQFF. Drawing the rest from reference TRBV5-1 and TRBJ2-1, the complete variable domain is KAGVTQTPRYLIKTRGQQVTLSCSPISGHRSVSWYQQTPGQGLQFLFEYFSETQRNKGNFPGRFSGRQFSNSRSEMNVSTLELGDSALYLCASSLRAANEQFFGPGTRLTVL.

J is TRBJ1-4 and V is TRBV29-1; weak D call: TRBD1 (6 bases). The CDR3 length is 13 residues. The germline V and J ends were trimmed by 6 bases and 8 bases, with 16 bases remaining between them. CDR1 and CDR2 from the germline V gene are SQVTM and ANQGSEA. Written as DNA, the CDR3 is TGCAGCGTCTCTCCGCAGGGGCCCGAAAAACTGTTTTTT. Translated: CSVSPQGPEKLFF.